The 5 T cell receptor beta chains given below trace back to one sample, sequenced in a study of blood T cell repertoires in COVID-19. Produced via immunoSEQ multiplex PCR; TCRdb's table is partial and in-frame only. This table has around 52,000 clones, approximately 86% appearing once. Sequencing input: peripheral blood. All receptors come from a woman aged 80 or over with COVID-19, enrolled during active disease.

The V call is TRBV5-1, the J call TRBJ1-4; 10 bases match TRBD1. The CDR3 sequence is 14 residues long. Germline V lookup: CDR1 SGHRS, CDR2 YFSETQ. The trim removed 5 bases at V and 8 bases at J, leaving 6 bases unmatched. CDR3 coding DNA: TGCGCCAGCAGACCTGGGACAGGGGAAGAAAAACTGTTTTTT. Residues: CASRPGTGEEKLFF.

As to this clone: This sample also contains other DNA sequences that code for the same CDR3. CDR3 DNA sequence: TGTGCCAGCAGCCAAGGGAGCGGGGCGAACACCGGGGAGCTGTTTTTT. Translating gives CASSQGSGANTGELFF. This chain connects TRBV3-1 (or the pseudogene TRBV3-2) to TRBJ2-2, with TRBD2 identical over 7 bases. The length of the CDR3 is 16 residues. Germline V lookup: CDR1 LGHDT, CDR2 YNNKEL (reference sequence). V was pared by 1 base and J by 0 bases, with 2 bases of the junction left unmatched.

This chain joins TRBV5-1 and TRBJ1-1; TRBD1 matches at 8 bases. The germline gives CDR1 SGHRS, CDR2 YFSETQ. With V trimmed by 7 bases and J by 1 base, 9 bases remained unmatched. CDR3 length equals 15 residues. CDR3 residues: CASARTGKANTEAFF. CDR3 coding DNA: TGCGCCAGCGCAAGGACAGGGAAAGCGAACACTGAAGCTTTCTTT.

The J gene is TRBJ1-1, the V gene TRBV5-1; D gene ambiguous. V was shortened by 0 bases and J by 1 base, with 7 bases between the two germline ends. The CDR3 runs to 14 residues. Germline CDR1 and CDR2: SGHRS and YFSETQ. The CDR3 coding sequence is TGCGCCAGCAGCTTGGCCAGGCAGAACACTGAAGCTTTCTTT. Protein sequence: CASSLARQNTEAFF.

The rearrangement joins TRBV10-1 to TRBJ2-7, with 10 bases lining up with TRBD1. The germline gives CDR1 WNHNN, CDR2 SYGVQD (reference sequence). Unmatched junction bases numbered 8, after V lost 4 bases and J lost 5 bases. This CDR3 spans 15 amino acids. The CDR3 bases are TGCGCCAGCAGTGGCCCGGGACAGGGGATGAACGAGCAGTACTTC. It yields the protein CASSGPGQGMNEQYF.